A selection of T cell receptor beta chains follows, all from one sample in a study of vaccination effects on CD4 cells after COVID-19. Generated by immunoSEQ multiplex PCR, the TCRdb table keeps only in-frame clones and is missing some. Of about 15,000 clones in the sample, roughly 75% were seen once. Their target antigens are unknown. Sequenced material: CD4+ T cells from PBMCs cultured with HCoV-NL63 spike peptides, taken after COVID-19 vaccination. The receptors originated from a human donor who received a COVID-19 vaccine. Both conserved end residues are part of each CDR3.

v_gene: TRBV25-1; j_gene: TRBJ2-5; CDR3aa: CASSDRLSPQIHQETQYF
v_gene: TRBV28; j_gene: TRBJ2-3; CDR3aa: CASTRGRGLAPKSTDTQYF
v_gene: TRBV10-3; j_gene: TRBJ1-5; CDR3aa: CAISPQGWGDQPQHF
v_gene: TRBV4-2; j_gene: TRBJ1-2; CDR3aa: CTSSQEAGGNYGYTF
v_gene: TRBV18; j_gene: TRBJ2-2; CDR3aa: CASSPTGGRDTGELFF
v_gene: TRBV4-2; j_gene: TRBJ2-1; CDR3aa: CASSQGERGGFNEQFF
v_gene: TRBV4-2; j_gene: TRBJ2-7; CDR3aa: CASSPDRSSYEQYF
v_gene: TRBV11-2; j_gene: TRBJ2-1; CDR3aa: CASSLDHVAGEQFF
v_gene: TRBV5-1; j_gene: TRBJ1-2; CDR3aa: CASSLDGSTYGYTF
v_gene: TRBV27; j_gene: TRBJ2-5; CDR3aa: CASSSRTGPVRSETQYF
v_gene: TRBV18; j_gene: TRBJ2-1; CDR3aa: CASSPPTSGGGNEQFF
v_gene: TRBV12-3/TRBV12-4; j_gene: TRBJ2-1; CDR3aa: CASSFAGSAIFF
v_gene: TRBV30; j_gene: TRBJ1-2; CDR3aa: CAWMTPLYGYTF
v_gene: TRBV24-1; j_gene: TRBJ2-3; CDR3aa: CATQGTSTDTQYF
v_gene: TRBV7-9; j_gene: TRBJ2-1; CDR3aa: CASIRGTSYNEQFF
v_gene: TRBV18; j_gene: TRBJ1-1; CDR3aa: CASSPSPGHLTEAFF
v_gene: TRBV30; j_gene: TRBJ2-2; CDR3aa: CAWSPGQTTYFTGELFF
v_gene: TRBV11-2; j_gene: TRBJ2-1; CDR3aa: CASRRAGDYNEQFF
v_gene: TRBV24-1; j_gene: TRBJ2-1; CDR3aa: CATSREAYNEQFF
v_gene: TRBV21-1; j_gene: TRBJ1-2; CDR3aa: CASSKGGGRGYWNYGYTF
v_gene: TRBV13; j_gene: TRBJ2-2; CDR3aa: CASSVSRFLNTGELFF
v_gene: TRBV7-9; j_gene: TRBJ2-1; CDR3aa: CASSGTGEWTYNEQFF
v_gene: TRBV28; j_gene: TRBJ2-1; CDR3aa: CASISLGEAYNEQFF
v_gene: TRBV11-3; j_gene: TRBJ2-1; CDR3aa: CASSLDPSGYNEQFF
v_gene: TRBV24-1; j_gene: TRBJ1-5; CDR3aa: CATSIRGNQPQHF
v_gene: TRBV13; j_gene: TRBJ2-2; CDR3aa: CASSLQGTGELFF
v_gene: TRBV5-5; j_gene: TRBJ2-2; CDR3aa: CASSLYGSDTGELFF
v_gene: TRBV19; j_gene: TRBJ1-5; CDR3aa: CASSLQGEVQPQHF
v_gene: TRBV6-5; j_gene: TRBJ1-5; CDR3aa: CASAGSPDQPQHF
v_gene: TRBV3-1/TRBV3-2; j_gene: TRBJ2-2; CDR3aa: CASSETSGGESGELFF
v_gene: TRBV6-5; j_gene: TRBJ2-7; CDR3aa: CASSYSGGTVSYEQYF
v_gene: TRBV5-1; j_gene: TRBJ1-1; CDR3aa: CASSSQQTNTEAFF
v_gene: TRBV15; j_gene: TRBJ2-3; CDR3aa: CATSRDSRGGRLEADTQYF
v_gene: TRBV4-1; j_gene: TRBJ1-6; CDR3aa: CASSQAPGLNSPLHF
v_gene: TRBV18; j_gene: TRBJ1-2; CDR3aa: CASSPSLLYGYTF
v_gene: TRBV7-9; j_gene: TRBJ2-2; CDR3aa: CASSPRVTGELFF
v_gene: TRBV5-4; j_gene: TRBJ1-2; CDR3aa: CASSFLEGAGGYTF